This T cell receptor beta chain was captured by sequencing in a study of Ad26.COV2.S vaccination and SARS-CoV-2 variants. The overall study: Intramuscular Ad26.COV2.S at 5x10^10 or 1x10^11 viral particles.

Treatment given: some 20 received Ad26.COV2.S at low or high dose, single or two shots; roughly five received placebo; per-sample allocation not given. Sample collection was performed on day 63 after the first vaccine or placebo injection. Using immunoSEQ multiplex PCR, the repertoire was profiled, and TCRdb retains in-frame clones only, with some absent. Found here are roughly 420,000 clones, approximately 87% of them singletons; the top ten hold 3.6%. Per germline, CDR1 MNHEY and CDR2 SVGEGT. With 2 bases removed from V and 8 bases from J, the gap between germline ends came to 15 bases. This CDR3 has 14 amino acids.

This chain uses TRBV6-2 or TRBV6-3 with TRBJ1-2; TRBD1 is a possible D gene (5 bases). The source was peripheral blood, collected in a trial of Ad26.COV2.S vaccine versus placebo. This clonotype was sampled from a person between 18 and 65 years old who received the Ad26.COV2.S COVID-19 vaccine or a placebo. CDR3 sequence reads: CASSYKGNVQGYTF. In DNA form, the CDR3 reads TGTGCCAGCAGTTACAAGGGGAACGTCCAAGGCTACACCTTC.